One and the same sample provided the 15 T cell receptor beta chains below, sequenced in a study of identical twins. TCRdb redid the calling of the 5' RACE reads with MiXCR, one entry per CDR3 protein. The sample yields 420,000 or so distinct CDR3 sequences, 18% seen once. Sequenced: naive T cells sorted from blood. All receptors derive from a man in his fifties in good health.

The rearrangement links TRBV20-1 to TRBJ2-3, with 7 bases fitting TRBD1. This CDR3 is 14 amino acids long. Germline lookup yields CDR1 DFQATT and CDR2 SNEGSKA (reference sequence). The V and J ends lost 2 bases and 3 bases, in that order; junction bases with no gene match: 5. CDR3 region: CSARRDSLTDTQYF. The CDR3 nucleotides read TGCAGTGCTAGAAGGGACAGCCTAACAGATACGCAGTATTTT.

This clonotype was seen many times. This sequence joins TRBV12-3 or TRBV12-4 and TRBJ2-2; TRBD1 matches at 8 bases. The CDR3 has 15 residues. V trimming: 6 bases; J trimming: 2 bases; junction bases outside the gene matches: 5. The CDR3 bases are TGTGCCAGCAGCAAAGACAGGGGTAACACCGGGGAGCTGTTTTTT. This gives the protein CASSKDRGNTGELFF.

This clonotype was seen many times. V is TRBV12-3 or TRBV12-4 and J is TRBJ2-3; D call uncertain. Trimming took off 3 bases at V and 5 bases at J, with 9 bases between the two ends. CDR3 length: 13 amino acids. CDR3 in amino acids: CASSFFGRDTQYF. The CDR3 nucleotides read TGTGCCAGCAGTTTCTTCGGGCGAGATACGCAGTATTTT.

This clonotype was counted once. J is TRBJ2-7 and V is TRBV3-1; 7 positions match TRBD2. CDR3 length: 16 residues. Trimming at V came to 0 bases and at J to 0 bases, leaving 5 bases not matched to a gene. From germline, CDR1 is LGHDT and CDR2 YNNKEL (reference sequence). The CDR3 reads CASSQEVTSSSYEQYF. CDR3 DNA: TGTGCCAGCAGCCAAGAAGTGACTAGCAGCTCCTACGAGCAGTACTTC.

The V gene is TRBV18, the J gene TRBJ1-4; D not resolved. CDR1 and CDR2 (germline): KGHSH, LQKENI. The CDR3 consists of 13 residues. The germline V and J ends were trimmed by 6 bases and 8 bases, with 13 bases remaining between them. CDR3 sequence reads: CASSTGLQEKLFF. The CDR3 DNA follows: TGTGCCAGCTCGACCGGGCTCCAGGAAAAACTGTTTTTT. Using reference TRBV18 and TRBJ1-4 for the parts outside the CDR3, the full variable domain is NAGVMQNPRHLVRRRGQEARLRCSPMKGHSHVYWYRQLPEEGLKFMVYLQKENIIDESGMPKERFSAEFPKEGPSILRIQQVVRGDSAAYFCASSTGLQEKLFFGSGTQLSVL.

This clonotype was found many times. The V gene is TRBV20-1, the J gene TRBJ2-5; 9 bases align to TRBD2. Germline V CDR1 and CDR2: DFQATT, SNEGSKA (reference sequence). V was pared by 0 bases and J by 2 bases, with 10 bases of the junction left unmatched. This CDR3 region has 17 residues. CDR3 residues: CSARDRRETSGQETQYF. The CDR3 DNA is TGCAGTGCTAGAGATCGTCGGGAAACTAGCGGGCAAGAGACCCAGTACTTC.

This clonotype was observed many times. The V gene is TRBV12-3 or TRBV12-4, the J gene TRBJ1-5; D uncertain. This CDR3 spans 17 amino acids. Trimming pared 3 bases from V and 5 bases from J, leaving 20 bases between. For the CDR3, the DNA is TGTGCCAGCAGTTTTTTGGCCAGAACTAGTTTAGATCAGCCCCAGCATTTT. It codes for CASSFLARTSLDQPQHF.

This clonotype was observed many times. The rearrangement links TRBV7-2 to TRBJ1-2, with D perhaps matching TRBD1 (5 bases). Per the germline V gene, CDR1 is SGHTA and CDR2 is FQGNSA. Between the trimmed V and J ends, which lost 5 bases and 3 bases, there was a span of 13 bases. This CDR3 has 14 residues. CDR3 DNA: TGTGCCAGCAGCAAGGGACCTAGGGACTATGGCTACACCTTC. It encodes CASSKGPRDYGYTF.

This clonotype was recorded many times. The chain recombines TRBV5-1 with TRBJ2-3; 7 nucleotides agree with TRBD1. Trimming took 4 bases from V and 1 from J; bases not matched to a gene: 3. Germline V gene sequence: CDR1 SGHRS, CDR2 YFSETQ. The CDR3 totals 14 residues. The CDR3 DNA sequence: TGCGCCAGCAGCAAGGGGACAGGCACAGATACGCAGTATTTT. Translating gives CASSKGTGTDTQYF.

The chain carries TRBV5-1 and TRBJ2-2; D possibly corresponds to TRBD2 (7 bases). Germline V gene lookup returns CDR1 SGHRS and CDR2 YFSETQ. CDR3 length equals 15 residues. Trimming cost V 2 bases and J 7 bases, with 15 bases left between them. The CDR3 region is CASSFTGGRDGELFF. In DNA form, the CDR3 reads TGCGCCAGCAGCTTTACCGGGGGGCGTGACGGGGAGCTGTTTTTT.

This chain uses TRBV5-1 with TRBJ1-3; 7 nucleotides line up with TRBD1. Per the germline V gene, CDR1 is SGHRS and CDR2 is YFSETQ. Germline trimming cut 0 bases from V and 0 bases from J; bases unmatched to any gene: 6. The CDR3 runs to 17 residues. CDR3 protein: CASSLEVQGNSGNTIYF. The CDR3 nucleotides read TGCGCCAGCAGCTTGGAGGTACAGGGGAACTCTGGAAACACCATATATTTT.

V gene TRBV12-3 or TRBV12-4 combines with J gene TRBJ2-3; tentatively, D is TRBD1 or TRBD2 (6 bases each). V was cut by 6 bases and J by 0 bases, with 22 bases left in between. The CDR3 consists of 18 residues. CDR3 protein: CASSSGGAIVSSTDTQYF. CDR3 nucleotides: TGTGCCAGCAGCTCCGGGGGCGCAATTGTGTCTAGCACAGATACGCAGTATTTT.

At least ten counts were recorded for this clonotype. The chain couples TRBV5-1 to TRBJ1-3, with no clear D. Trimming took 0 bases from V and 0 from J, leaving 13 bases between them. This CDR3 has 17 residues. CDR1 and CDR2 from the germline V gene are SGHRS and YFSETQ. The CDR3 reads CASSLGSVKNSGNTIYF. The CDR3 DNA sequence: TGCGCCAGCAGCTTGGGGTCAGTAAAAAACTCTGGAAACACCATATATTTT.

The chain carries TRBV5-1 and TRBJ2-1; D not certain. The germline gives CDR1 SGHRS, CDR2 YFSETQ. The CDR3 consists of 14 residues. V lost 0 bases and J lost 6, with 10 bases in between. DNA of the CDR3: TGCGCCAGCAGCTTGGACAGAGCAGGCAATGAGCAGTTCTTC. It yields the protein CASSLDRAGNEQFF.

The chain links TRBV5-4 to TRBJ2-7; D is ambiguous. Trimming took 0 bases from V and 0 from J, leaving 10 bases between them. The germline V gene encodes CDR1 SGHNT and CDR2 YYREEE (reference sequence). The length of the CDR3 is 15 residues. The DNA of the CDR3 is TGTGCCAGCAGCTTGGAGCCCCAGAGCTCCTACGAGCAGTACTTC. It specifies CASSLEPQSSYEQYF.